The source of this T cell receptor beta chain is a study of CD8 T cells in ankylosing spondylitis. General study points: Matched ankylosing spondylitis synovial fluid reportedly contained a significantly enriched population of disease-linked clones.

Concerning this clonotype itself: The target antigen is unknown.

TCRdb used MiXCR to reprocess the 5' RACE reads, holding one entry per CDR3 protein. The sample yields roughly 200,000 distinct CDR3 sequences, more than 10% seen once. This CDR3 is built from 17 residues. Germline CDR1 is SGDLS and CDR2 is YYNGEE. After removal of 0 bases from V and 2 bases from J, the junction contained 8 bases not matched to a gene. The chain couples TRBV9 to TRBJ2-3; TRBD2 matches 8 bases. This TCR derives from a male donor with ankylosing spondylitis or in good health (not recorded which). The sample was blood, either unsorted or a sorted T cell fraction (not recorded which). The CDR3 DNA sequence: TGTGCCAGCAGCGTAGACCTAGCGGGTACTCACACAGATACGCAGTATTTT. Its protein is CASSVDLAGTHTDTQYF. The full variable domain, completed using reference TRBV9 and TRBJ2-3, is DSGVTQTPKHLITATGQRVTLRCSPRSGDLSVYWYQQSLDQGLQFLIQYYNGEERAKGNILERFSAQQFPDLHSELNLSSLELGDSALYFCASSVDLAGTHTDTQYFGPGTRLTVL.